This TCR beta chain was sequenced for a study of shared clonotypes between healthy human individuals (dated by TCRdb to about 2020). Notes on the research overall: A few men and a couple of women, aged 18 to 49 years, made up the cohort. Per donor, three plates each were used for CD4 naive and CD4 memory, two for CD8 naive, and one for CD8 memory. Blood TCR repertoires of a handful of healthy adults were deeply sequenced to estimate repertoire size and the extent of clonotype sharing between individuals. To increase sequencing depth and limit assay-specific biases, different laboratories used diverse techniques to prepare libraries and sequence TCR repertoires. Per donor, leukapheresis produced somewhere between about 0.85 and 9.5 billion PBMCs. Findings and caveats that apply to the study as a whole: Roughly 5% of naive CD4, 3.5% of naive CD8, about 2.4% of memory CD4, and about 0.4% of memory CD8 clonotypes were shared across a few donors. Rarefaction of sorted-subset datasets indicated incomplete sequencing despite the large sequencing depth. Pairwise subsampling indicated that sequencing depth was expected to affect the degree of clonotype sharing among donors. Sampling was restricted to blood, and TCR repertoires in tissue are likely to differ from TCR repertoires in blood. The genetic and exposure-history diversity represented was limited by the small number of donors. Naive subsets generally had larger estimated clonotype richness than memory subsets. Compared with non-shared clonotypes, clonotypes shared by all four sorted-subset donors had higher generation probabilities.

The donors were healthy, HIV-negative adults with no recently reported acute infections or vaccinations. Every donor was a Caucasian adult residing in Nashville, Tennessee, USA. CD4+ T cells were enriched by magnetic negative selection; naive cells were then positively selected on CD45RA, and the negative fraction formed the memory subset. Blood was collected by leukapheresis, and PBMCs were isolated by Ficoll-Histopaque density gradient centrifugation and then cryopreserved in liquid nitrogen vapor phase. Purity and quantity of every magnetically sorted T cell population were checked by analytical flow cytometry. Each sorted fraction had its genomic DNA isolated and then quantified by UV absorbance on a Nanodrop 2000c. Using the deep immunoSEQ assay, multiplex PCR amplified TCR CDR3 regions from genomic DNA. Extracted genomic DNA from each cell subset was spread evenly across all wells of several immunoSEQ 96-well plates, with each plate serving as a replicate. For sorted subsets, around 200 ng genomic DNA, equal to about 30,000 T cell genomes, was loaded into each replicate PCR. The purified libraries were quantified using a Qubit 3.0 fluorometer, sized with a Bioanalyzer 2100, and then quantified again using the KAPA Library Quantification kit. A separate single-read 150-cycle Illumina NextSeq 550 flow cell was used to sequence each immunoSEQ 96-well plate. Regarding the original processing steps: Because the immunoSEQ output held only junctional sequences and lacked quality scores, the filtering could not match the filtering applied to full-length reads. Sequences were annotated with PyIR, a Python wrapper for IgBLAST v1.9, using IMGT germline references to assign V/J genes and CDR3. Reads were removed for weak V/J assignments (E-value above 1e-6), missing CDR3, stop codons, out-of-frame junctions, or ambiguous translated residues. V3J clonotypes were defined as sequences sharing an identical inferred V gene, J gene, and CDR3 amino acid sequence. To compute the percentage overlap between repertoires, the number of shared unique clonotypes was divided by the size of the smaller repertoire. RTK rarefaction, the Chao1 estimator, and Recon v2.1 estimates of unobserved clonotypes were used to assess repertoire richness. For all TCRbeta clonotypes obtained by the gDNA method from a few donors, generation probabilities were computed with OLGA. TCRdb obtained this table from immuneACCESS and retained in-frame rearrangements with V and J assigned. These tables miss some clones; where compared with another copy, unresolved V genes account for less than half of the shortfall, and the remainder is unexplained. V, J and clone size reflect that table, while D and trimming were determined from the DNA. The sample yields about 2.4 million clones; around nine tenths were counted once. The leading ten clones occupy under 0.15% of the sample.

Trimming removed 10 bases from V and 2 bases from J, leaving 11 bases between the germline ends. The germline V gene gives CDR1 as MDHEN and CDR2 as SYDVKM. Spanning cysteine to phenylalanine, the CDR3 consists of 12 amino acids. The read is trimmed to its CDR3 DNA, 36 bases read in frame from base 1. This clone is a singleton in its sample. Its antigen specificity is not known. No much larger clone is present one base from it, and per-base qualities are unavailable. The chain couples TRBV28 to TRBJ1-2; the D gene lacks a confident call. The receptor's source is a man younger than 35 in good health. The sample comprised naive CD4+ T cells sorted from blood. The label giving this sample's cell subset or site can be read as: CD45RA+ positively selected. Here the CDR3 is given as CATRPLNYGYTF. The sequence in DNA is TGTGCCACCCGCCCGCTGAACTATGGCTACACCTTC.